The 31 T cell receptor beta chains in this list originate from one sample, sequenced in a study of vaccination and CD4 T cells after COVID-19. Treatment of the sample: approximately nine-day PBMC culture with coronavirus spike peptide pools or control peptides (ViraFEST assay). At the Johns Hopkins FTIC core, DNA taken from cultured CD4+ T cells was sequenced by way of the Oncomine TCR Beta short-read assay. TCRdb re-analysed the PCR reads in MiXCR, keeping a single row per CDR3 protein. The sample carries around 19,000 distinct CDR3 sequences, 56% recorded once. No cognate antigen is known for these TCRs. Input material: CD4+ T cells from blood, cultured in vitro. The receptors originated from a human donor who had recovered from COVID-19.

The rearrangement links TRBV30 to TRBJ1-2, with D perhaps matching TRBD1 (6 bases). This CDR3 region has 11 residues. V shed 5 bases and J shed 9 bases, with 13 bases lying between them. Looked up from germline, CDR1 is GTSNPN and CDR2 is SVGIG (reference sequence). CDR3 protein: CAWVDRYSYTF. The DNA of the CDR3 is TGTGCCTGGGTAGACAGGTATAGCTACACCTTC.

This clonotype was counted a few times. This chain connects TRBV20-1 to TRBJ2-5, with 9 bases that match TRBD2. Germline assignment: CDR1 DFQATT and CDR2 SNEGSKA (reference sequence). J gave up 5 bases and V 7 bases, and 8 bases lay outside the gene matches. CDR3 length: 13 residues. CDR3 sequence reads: CSVAGGPIETQYF. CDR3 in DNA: TGCAGTGTTGCGGGAGGGCCAATTGAGACCCAGTACTTC.

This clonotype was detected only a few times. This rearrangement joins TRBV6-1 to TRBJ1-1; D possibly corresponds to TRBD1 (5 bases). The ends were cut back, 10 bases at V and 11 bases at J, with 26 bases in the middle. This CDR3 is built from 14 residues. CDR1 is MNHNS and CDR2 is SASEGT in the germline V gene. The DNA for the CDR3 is TGTGCCACTCTACCTCCTCTTGCGGGACGGGTGGCTTTCTTT. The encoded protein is CATLPPLAGRVAFF.

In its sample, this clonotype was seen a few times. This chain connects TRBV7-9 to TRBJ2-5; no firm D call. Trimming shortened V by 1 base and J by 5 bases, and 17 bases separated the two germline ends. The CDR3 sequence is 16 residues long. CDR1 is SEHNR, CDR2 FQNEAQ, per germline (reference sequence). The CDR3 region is CASSLVVFRVGETQYF. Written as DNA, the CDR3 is TGTGCCAGCAGCTTAGTGGTGTTTAGGGTCGGGGAGACCCAGTACTTC.

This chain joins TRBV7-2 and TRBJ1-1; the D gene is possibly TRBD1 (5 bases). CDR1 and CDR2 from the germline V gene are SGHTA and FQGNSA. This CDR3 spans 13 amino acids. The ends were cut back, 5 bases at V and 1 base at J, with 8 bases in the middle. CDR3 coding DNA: TGTGCCAGCAGCATTGGACAGAACACTGAAGCTTTCTTT. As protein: CASSIGQNTEAFF.

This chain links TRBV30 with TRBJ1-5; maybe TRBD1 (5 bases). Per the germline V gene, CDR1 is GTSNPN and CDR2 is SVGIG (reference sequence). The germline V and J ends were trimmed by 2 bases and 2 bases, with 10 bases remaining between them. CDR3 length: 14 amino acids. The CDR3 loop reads CAWSLGLGNQPQHF. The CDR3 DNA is TGTGCCTGGAGTTTGGGGCTTGGCAATCAGCCCCAGCATTTT.

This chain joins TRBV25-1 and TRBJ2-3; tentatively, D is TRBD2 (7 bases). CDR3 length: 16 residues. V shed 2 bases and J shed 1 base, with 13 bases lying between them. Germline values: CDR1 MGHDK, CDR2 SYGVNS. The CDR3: CASSEPPGGGTDTQYF. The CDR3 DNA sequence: TGTGCCAGCAGTGAACCCCCGGGGGGCGGCACAGATACGCAGTATTTT. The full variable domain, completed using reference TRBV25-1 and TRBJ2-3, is EADIYQTPRYLVIGTGKKITLECSQTMGHDKMYWYQQDPGMELHLIHYSYGVNSTEKGDLSSESTVSRIRTEHFPLTLESARPSHTSQYLCASSEPPGGGTDTQYFGPGTRLTVL.

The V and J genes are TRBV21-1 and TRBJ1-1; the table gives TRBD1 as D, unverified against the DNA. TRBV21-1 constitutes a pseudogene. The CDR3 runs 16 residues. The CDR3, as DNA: TGTGCCAGCAGCAAAGGGGACCTACTTATGAACACTGAAGCTTTCTTT. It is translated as CASSKGDLLMNTEAFF.

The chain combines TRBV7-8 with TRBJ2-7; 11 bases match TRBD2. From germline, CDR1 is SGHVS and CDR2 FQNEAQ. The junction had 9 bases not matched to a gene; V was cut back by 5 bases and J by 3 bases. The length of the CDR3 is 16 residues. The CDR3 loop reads CASSKRLAGPNYEQYF. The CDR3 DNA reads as TGTGCCAGCAGCAAACGACTAGCGGGACCAAACTACGAGCAGTACTTC. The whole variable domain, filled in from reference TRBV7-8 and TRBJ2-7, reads GAGVSQSPRYKVAKRGQDVALRCDPISGHVSLFWYQQALGQGPEFLTYFQNEAQLDKSGLPSDRFFAERPEGSVSTLKIQRTQQEDSAVYLCASSKRLAGPNYEQYFGPGTRLTVT.

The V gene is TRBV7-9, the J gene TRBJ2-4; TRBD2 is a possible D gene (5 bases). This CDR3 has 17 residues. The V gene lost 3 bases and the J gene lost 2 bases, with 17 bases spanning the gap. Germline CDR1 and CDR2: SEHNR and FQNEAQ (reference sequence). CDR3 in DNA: TGTGCCAGCAGCTTGACGGGCACTAGTTCGACCAAAAACATTCAGTACTTC. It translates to CASSLTGTSSTKNIQYF.

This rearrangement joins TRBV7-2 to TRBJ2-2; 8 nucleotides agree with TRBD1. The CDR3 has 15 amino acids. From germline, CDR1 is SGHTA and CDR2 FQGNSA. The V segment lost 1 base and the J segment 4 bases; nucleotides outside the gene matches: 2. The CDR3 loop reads CASSLGTGTTGELFF. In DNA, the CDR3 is TGTGCCAGCAGCTTAGGGACAGGGACCACCGGGGAGCTGTTTTTT.

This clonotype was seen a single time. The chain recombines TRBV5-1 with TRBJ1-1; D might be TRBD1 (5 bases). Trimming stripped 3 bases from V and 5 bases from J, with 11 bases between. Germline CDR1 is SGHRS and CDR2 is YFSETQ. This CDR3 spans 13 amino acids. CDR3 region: CASSSGGGTEAFF. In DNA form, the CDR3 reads TGCGCCAGCAGCTCCGGGGGTGGGACTGAAGCTTTCTTT.

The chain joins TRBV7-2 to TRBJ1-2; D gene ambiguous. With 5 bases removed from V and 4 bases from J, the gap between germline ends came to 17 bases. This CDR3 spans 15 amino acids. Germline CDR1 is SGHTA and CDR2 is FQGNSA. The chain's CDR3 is CASSPRVSGGYGYTF. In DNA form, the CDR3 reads TGTGCCAGCAGCCCGAGGGTCTCTGGTGGCTATGGCTACACCTTC.

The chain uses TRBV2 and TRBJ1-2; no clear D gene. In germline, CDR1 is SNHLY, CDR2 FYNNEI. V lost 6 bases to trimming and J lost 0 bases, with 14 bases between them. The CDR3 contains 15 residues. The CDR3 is CASRGVDSSNYGYTF. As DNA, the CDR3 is TGTGCCAGCAGGGGAGTAGACTCCTCTAACTATGGCTACACCTTC.

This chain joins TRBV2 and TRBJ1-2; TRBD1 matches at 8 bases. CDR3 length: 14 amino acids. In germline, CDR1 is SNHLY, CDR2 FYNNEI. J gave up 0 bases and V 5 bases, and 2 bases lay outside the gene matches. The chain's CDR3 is CASSWTGTNYGYTF. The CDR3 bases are TGTGCCAGCAGTTGGACAGGGACTAACTATGGCTACACCTTC.

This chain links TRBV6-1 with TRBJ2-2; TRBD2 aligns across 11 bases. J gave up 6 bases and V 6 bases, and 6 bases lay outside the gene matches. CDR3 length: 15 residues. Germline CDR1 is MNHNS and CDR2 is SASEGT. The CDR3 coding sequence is TGTGCCAGCAGAATGACTAGCGGGGTCCCCGGGGAGCTGTTTTTT. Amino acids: CASRMTSGVPGELFF.

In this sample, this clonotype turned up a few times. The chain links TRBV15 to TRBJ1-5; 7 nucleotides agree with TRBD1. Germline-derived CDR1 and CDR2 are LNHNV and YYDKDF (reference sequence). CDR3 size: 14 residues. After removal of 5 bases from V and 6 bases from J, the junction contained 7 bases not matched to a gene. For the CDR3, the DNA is TGTGCCACCAGCCCCCGGACAGGCTTTCAGCCCCAGCATTTT. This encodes CATSPRTGFQPQHF.

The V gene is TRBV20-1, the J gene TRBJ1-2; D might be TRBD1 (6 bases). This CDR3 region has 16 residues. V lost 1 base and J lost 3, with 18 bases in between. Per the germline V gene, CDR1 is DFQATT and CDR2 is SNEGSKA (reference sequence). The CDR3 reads CSARVSTWGQDYGYTF. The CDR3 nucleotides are TGCAGTGCTAGAGTATCAACCTGGGGACAAGACTATGGCTACACCTTC.

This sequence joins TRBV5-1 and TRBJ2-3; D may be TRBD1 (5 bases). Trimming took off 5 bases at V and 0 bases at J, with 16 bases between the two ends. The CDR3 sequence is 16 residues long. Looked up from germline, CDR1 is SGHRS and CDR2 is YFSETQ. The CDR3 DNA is TGCGCCAGCAGAACTGTGGCAGGGCCTAGCACAGATACGCAGTATTTT. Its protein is CASRTVAGPSTDTQYF.

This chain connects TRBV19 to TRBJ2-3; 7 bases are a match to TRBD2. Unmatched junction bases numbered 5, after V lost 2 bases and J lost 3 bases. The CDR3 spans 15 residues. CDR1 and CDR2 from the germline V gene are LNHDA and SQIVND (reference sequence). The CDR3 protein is CASSIMGGGTDTQYF. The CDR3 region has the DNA TGTGCCAGTAGTATAATGGGCGGGGGAACAGATACGCAGTATTTT.

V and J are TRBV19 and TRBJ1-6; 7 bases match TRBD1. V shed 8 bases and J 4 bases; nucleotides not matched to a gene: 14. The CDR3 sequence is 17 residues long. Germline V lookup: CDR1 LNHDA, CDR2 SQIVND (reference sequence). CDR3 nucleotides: TGTGCCAGTCTGGACAGGTTCGCGATTGGGTATAATTCACCCCTCCACTTT. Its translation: CASLDRFAIGYNSPLHF. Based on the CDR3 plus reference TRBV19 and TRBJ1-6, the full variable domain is DGGITQSPKYLFRKEGQNVTLSCEQNLNHDAMYWYRQDPGQGLRLIYYSQIVNDFQKGDIAEGYSVSREKKESFPLTVTSAQKNPTAFYLCASLDRFAIGYNSPLHFGNGTRLTVT.

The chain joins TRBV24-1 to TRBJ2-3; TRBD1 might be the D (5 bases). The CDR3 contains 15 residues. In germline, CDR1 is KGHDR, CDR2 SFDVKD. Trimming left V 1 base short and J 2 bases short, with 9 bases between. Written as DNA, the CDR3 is TGTGCCACCAGTGATTTAGGGGTCCCCACAGATACGCAGTATTTT. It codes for CATSDLGVPTDTQYF.

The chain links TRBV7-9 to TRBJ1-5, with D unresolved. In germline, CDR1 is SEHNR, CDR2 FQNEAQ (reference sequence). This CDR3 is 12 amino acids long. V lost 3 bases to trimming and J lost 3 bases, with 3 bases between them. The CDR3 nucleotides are TGTGCCAGCAGCTTCCTCAATCAGCCCCAGCATTTT. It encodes CASSFLNQPQHF.

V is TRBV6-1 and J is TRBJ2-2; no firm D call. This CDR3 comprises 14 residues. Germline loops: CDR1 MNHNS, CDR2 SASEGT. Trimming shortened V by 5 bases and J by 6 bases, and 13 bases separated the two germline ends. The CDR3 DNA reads TGTGCCAGCAGTCTAGGATTGGCCCCCGGGGAGCTGTTTTTT. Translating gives CASSLGLAPGELFF.

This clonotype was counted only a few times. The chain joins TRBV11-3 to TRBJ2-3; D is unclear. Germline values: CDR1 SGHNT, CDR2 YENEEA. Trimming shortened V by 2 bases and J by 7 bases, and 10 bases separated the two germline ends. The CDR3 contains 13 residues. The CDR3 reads CASSLNQLNTQYF. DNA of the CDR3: TGTGCCAGCAGCTTAAACCAGCTAAATACGCAGTATTTT. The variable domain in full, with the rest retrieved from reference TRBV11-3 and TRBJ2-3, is EAGVVQSPRYKIIEKKQPVAFWCNPISGHNTLYWYLQNLGQGPELLIRYENEEAVDDSQLPKDRFSAERLKGVDSTLKIQPAELGDSAVYLCASSLNQLNTQYFGPGTRLTVL.

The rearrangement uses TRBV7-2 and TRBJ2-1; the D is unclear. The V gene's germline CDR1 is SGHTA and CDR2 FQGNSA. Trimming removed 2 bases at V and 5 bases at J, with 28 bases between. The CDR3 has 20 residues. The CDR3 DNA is TGTGCCAGCAGCTTATTCTTCCCAGGATCCGCCCAAGGAGCGAACAATGAGCAGTTCTTC. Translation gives CASSLFFPGSAQGANNEQFF.

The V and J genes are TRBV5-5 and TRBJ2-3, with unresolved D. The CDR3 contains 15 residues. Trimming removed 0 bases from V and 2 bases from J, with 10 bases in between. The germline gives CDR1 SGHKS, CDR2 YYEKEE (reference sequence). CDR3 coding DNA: TGTGCCAGCAGCTTGGGACCTTTTTTCACAGATACGCAGTATTTT. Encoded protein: CASSLGPFFTDTQYF.

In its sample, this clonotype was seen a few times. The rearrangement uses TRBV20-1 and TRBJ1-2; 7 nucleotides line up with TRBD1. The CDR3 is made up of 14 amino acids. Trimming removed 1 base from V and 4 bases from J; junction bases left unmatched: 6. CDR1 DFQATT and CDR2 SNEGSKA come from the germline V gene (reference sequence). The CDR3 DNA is TGCAGTGCTAGAGGGGGAGCAGGGGGCTATGGCTACACCTTC. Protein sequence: CSARGGAGGYGYTF.

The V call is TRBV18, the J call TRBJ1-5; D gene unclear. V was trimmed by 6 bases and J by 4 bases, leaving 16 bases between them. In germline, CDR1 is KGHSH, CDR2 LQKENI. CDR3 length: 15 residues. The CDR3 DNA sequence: TGTGCCAGCTCCACGCGGGAGGCAGATAATCAGCCCCAGCATTTT. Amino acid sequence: CASSTREADNQPQHF.

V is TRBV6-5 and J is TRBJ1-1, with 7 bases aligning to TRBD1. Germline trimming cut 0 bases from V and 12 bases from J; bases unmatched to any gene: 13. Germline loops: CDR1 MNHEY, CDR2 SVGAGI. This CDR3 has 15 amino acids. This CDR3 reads CASSYSNEQGMKTFF. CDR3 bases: TGTGCCAGCAGTTACTCGAACGAACAGGGGATGAAGACTTTCTTT.

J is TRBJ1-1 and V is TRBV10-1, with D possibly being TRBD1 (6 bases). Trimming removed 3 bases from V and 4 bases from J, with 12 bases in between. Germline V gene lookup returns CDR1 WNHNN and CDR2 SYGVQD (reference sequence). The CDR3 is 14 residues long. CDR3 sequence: CASSEYREGTEAFF. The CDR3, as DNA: TGCGCCAGCAGTGAATACAGGGAAGGCACTGAAGCTTTCTTT.